The 3 T cell receptor beta chains presented below share a single source sample, sequenced in a study of response to subunit inactivated influenza vaccine (dated by TCRdb to 2016 to 2018). The method behind the library was RT-PCR. Reads for this sample came from an Illumina HiSeq 2500. The raw public data were reprocessed by TCRdb itself: fastp quality trimming at Q25, MiXCR clonotype calling, in-frame beta chains only. A single entry per CDR3 protein holds the most common genes and DNA from its merged rows. Here the sample has 600,000 to 700,000 distinct CDR3 sequences; 12% to 15% occur a single time. The ten biggest clones cover 7.5% to 8% of the sample. Sequencing was performed on PBMCs from blood, taken 14 days before vaccination. The receptor set was obtained from a man between 50 and 59 years old who received an inactivated influenza vaccine. Donor details come from another sample of the same person, matched by shared clones.

This clonotype rates as medium-sized. V usage is TRBV20-1 and J usage is TRBJ2-1; 7 nucleotides line up with TRBD1. Germline V CDR1 and CDR2: DFQATT, SNEGSKA (reference sequence). The CDR3 has 15 amino acids. Trimming removed 4 bases from V and 0 bases from J; junction bases left unmatched: 6. Written as DNA, the CDR3 is TGCAGTGCTAACCCCGGGACAGTCTCCTACAATGAGCAGTTCTTC. This gives the protein CSANPGTVSYNEQFF.

This clonotype came up a few times. The chain uses TRBV29-1 and TRBJ2-3; possibly TRBD1 for D (5 bases). Germline V CDR1 and CDR2: SQVTM, ANQGSEA. Trimming left V 0 bases short and J 0 bases short, with 13 bases between. The CDR3 extends over 16 amino acids. The CDR3 here is CSVEDRVRGSTDTQYF. Written as DNA, the CDR3 is TGCAGCGTTGAAGATCGTGTAAGGGGCAGCACAGATACGCAGTATTTT.

The rearrangement uses TRBV7-8 and TRBJ1-5; D call uncertain. Germline V CDR1 and CDR2: SGHVS, FQNEAQ. Trimming pared 0 bases from V and 7 bases from J, leaving 16 bases between. The CDR3 loop spans 16 amino acids. CDR3 residues: CASSLALRLSGQPQHF. For the CDR3, the DNA is TGTGCCAGCAGCTTAGCGTTAAGATTATCTGGGCAGCCCCAGCATTTT.